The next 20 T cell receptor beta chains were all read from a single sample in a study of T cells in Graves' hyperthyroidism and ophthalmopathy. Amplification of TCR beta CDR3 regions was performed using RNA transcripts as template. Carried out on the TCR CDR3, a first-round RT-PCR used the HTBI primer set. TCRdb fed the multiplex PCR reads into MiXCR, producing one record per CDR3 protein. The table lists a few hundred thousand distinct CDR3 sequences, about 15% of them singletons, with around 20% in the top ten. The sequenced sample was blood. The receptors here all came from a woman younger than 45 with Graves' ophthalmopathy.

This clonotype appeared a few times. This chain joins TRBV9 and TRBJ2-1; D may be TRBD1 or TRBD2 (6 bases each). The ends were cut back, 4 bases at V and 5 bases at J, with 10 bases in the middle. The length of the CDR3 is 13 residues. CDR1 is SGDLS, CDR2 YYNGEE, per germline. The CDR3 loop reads CASSRGENNEQFF. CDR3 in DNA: TGTGCCAGCAGCAGGGGGGAAAACAATGAGCAGTTCTTC.

CDR3 DNA sequence: TGTGCCTGGAGTCACCCGGGGGGTGACCACGAGCAGTACTTC. Translation: CAWSHPGGDHEQYF. The chain carries TRBV30 and TRBJ2-7; 7 nucleotides match TRBD2. J lost 5 bases, V lost 2 bases, and 9 bases had no gene match. Looked up from germline, CDR1 is GTSNPN and CDR2 is SVGIG (reference sequence). This CDR3 comprises 14 residues.

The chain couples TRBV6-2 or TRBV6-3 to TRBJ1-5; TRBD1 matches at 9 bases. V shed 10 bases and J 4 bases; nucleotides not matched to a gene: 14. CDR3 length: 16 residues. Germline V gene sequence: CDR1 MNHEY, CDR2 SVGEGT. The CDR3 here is CATSDGCGTGNQPQHF. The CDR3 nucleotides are TGTGCCACCAGCGATGGGTGTGGGACAGGGAATCAGCCCCAGCATTTT.

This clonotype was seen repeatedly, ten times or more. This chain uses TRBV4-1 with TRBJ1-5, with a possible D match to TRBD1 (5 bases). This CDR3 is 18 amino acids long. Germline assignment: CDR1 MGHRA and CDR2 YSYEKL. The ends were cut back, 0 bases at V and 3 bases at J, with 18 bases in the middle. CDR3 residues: CASSQEGVQQALNQPQHF. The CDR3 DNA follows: TGCGCCAGCAGCCAAGAGGGGGTCCAACAGGCGCTCAATCAGCCCCAGCATTTT.

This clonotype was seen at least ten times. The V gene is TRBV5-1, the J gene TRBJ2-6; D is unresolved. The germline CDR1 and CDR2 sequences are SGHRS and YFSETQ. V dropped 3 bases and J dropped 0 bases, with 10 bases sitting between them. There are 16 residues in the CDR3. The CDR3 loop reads CASSSSTISGANVLTF. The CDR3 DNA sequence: TGCGCCAGCAGCTCGTCGACAATCTCTGGGGCCAACGTCCTGACTTTC.

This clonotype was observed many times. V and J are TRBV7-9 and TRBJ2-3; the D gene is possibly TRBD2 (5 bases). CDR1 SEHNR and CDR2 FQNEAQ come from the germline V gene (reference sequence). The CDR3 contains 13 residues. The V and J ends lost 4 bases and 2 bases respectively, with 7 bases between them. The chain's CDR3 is CASSSEDTDTQYF. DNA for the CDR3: TGTGCCAGCAGCTCGGAGGACACAGATACGCAGTATTTT.

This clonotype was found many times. The CDR3 sequence is CSVGGLGTYEQYF. The CDR3 coding sequence is TGCAGCGTTGGGGGACTTGGGACCTACGAGCAGTACTTC. The J gene is TRBJ2-7, the V gene TRBV29-1; possibly TRBD2 for D (6 bases). Germline loops: CDR1 SQVTM, CDR2 ANQGSEA. The CDR3 covers 13 residues. V lost 4 bases to trimming and J lost 2 bases, with 12 bases between them.

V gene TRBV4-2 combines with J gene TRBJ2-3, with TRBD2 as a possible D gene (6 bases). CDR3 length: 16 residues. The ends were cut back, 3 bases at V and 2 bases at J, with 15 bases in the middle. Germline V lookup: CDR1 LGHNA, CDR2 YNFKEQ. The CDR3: CASSQSRDRHTDTQYF. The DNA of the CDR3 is TGTGCCAGCAGCCAGTCGCGGGACCGCCACACAGATACGCAGTATTTT.

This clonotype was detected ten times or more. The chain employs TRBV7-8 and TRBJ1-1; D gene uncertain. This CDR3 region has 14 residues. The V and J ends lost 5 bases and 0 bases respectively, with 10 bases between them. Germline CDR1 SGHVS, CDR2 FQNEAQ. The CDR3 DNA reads TGTGCCAGCAGCGATCGATTGGTGAACACTGAAGCTTTCTTT. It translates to CASSDRLVNTEAFF.

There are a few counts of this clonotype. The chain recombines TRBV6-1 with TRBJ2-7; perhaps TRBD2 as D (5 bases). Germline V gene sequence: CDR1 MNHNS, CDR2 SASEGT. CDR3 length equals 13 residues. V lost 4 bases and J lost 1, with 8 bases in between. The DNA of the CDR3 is TGTGCCAGCAGTGTGGAGGTTTCCTACGAGCAGTACTTC. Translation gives CASSVEVSYEQYF.

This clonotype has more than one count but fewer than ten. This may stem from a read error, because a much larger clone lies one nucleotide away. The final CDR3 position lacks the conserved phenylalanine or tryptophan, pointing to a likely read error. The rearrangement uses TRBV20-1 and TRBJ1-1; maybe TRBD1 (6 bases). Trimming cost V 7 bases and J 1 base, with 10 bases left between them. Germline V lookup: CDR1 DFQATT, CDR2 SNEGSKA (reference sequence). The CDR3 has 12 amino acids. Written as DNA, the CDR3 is TGCAGTGAATGGGGGGCGAACACTGAAGCTTTCCTT. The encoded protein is CSEWGANTEAFL.

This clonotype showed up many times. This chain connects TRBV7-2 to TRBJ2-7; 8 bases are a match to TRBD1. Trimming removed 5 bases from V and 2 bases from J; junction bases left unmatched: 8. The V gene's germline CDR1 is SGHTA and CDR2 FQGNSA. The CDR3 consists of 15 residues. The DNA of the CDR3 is TGTGCCAGCAGCCCTGGGGACAGGCTTACCTACGAGCAGTACTTC. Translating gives CASSPGDRLTYEQYF.

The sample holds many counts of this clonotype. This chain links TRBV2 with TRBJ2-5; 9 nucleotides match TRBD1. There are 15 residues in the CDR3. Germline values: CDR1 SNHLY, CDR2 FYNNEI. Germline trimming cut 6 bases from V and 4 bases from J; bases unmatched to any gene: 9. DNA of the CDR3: TGTGCCAGCAGGCAGGACAGGGGCTCTGGAGAGACCCAGTACTTC. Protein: CASRQDRGSGETQYF.

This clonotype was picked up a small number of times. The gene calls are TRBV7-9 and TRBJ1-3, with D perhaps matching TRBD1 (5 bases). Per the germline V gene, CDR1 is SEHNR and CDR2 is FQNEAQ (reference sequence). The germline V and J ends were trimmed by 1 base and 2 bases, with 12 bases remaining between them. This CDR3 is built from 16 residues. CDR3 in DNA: TGTGCCAGCAGCTTAGGACTCGGGGGTCCTGGAAACACCATATATTTT. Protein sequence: CASSLGLGGPGNTIYF. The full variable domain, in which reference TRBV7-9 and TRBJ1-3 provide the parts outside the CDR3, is DTGVSQNPRHKITKRGQNVTFRCDPISEHNRLYWYRQTLGQGPEFLTYFQNEAQLEKSRLLSDRFSAERPKGSFSTLEIQRTEQGDSAMYLCASSLGLGGPGNTIYFGEGSWLTVV.

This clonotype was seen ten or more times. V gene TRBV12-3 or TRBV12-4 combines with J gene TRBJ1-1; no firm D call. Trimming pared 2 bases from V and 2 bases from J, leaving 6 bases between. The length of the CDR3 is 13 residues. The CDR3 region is CASSLKHNTEAFF. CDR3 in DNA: TGTGCCAGCAGTTTAAAACATAACACTGAAGCTTTCTTT.

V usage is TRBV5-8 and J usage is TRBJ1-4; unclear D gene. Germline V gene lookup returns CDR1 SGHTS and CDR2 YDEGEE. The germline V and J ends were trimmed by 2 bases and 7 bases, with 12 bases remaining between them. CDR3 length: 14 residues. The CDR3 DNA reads TGTGCCAGCAGCTTAGAGGGTAACGCTGAAAAACTGTTTTTT. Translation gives CASSLEGNAEKLFF.

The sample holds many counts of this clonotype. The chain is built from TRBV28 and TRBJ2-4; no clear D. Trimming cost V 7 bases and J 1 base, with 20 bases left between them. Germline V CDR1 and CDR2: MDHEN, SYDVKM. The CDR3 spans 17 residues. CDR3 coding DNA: TGTGCCAGCACCAACGGGTGGGCTCCTACGGCCAAAAACATTCAGTACTTC. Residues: CASTNGWAPTAKNIQYF.

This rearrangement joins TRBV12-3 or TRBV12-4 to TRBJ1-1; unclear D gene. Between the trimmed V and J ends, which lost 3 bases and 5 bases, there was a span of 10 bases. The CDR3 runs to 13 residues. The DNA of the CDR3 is TGTGCCAGCAGTTTTGACGAGCGGACTGAAGCTTTCTTT. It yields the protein CASSFDERTEAFF.

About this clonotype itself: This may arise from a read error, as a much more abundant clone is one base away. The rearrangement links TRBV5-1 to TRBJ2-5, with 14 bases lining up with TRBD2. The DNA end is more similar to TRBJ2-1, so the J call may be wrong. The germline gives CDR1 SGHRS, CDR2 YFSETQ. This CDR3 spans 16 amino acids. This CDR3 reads CASKTSGGAVRETQFF. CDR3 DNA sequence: TGCGCCAGCAAGACTAGCGGGGGGGCTGTCCGAGAGACCCAGTTCTTC.

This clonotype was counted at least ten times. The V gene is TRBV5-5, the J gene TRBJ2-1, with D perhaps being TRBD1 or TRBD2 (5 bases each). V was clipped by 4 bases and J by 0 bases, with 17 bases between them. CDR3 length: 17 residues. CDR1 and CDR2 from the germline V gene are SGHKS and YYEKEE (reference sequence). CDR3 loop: CASSLRGASSSYNEQFF. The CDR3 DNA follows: TGTGCCAGCAGCCTAAGAGGGGCATCAAGCTCCTACAATGAGCAGTTCTTC.